The 31 T cell receptor beta chains reported below all come from one sample, sequenced in a study of T cell repertoires in cytomegalovirus infection. MiXCR, run by TCRdb on the reads, gives a single entry per CDR3 protein. Seen here are around 450,000 distinct CDR3 sequences, roughly 30% observed once, and the top ten hold approximately 14%. Material for sequencing was PBMCs. The receptors come from a human donor in good health (CMV status not recorded). Some clones in this sample may be carry-over from other donors' samples.

This clonotype was observed a few times. This chain connects TRBV25-1 to TRBJ1-1, with TRBD1 as a possible D gene (5 bases). The CDR3 length is 14 residues. V was pared by 3 bases and J by 1 base, with 9 bases between. The V gene's germline CDR1 is MGHDK and CDR2 SYGVNS. CDR3 region: CASSEGPPNTEAFF. As DNA, the CDR3 is TGTGCCAGCAGTGAGGGGCCTCCGAACACTGAAGCTTTCTTT.

CDR3 sequence reads: CASSLFGGQRYNEQFF. CDR3 DNA sequence: TGTGCCAGCAGTTTATTCGGGGGGCAAAGATACAATGAGCAGTTCTTC. This rearrangement joins TRBV12-3 or TRBV12-4 to TRBJ2-1; D is perhaps TRBD2 (7 bases). V gave up 2 bases and J gave up 4 bases, with 15 bases separating them. The CDR3 extends over 16 amino acids.

This chain joins TRBV6-2 or TRBV6-3 and TRBJ1-1; the D is unclear. Germline loops: CDR1 MNHEY, CDR2 SVGEGT. V was pared by 10 bases and J by 0 bases, with 15 bases between. CDR3 size: 14 residues. The CDR3 nucleotides read TGTGCCACCTCGGAGTACCGGCTGAACACTGAAGCTTTCTTT. This translates into CATSEYRLNTEAFF.

The chain joins TRBV7-9 to TRBJ2-1; perhaps TRBD2 as D (7 bases). The CDR3 has 17 residues. V was pared by 7 bases and J by 0 bases, with 19 bases between. Germline CDR1 is SEHNR and CDR2 is FQNEAQ (reference sequence). The CDR3 DNA follows: TGTGCCAGCACCCTAAAGGGGGGAGGGTCCTCCTACAATGAGCAGTTCTTC. Translation gives CASTLKGGGSSYNEQFF.

The CDR3 nucleotides are TGTGCCACCAGCAGAGATCCCGGAAACACCATATATTTT. As protein: CATSRDPGNTIYF. The chain couples TRBV15 to TRBJ1-3; no clear D. This CDR3 has 13 amino acids. Trimming took 0 bases from V and 4 from J, leaving 4 bases between them. The germline CDR1 and CDR2 sequences are LNHNV and YYDKDF (reference sequence).

With regard to this clonotype: It may be a read error: a sequence one base away is much more abundant. V is TRBV6-5 and J is TRBJ1-1, with no clear D. The germline gives CDR1 MNHEY, CDR2 SVGAGI. CDR3 length equals 13 residues. The DNA of the CDR3 is TGTGCCAGCAGTTACGGCAGGTACACTGAAGCTGTCTTT. This gives the protein CASSYGRYTEAVF.

The chain uses TRBV19 and TRBJ1-3; 7 bases match TRBD1. The CDR3 spans 16 residues. V lost 2 bases and J lost 0; bases outside the gene matches: 4. Germline assignment: CDR1 LNHDA and CDR2 SQIVND (reference sequence). The CDR3 protein is CASSIWQGDSGNTIYF. For the CDR3, the DNA is TGTGCCAGTAGTATATGGCAGGGGGACTCTGGAAACACCATATATTTT.

This clonotype occurred many times. CDR3 nucleotide sequence: TGTGCCAGCACCTTCGGACCGGGGGATTATGGCTACACCTTC. Translation gives CASTFGPGDYGYTF. This sequence joins TRBV11-2 and TRBJ1-2; perhaps TRBD1 as D (5 bases). V lost 7 bases to trimming and J lost 5 bases, with 17 bases between them. The CDR3 consists of 14 residues. CDR1 SGHAT and CDR2 FQNNGV come from the germline V gene.

This clonotype has more than one count but fewer than ten. V gene TRBV27 combines with J gene TRBJ1-1; D is ambiguous. The V and J ends lost 2 bases and 3 bases respectively, with 7 bases between them. The germline gives CDR1 MNHEY, CDR2 SMNVEV (reference sequence). This CDR3 contains 13 residues. This chain's CDR3 is CASSLKGYTEAFF. The CDR3 DNA follows: TGTGCCAGCAGTTTAAAGGGCTACACTGAAGCTTTCTTT.

The gene calls are TRBV6-1 and TRBJ2-5, with 12 bases lining up with TRBD1. CDR1 is MNHNS, CDR2 SASEGT, per germline. With 7 bases clipped from V and 5 bases from J, the junction kept 14 bases outside the gene matches. The CDR3 loop spans 17 amino acids. CDR3 protein: CASIKPRRDRGRETQYF. CDR3 in DNA: TGTGCCAGCATTAAACCCCGTAGGGACAGGGGGCGGGAGACCCAGTACTTC.

The chain recombines TRBV6-2 or TRBV6-3 with TRBJ2-1, with 7 bases fitting TRBD2. This CDR3 has 15 residues. The germline gives CDR1 MNHEY, CDR2 SVGEGT. V was clipped by 4 bases and J by 10 bases; unmatched bases: 13. CDR3 in DNA: TGTGCCAGCAGTTTTCCGGGAGGTCGGGTCGCCGAGCAGTTCTTC. It specifies CASSFPGGRVAEQFF.

The rearrangement links TRBV24-1 to TRBJ2-6, with TRBD1 identical over 7 bases. Looked up from germline, CDR1 is KGHDR and CDR2 is SFDVKD. The V and J ends lost 6 bases and 0 bases, in that order; junction bases with no gene match: 4. The CDR3 loop spans 16 amino acids. In nucleotides, the CDR3 is TGTGCCACCAGTAGGGGACAGAGCTCTGGGGCCAACGTCCTGACTTTC. It yields the protein CATSRGQSSGANVLTF.

The chain is built from TRBV2 and TRBJ2-1, with D perhaps given as TRBD1 or TRBD2 (6 bases each). V dropped 7 bases and J dropped 8 bases, with 24 bases sitting between them. The CDR3 totals 16 residues. The germline CDR1 and CDR2 sequences are SNHLY and FYNNEI. Here the CDR3 reads CASINMGRGAQDEQFF. The CDR3 DNA reads as TGTGCCAGCATCAACATGGGTAGGGGGGCGCAGGATGAGCAGTTCTTC.

This clonotype has a handful of counts. V gene TRBV6-5 combines with J gene TRBJ1-6, with a weak D call TRBD1 (5 bases). Trimming took 2 bases from V and 9 from J, leaving 14 bases between them. Germline CDR1 reads MNHEY; CDR2 reads SVGAGI. This CDR3 has 15 amino acids. CDR3 loop: CASSYGMGVGSPLHF. CDR3 DNA: TGTGCCAGCAGTTACGGTATGGGGGTCGGTTCACCCCTCCACTTT.

The table lists this clonotype with many counts. This chain joins TRBV7-2 and TRBJ1-2; D not certain. V gave up 2 bases and J gave up 7 bases, with 8 bases separating them. CDR3 size: 12 residues. Germline V CDR1 and CDR2: SGHTA, FQGNSA. The CDR3 DNA is TGTGCCAGCAGCTTAACCGTAACTGGCTACACCTTC. Translation gives CASSLTVTGYTF. Filled out from reference TRBV7-2 and TRBJ1-2, the complete variable domain reads GAGVSQSPSNKVTEKGKDVELRCDPISGHTALYWYRQSLGQGLEFLIYFQGNSAPDKSGLPSDRFSAERTGGSVSTLTIQRTQQEDSAVYLCASSLTVTGYTFGSGTRLTVV.

Of note for this clonotype: A read error may explain this, as a much larger clone is one base away. J is TRBJ2-5 and V is TRBV7-9, with 11 bases matching TRBD2. In germline, CDR1 is SEHNR, CDR2 FQNEAQ (reference sequence). V lost 2 bases, J lost 5 bases, and 13 bases stayed unmatched. CDR3 size: 18 residues. CDR3 sequence reads: CASSLFRLAGGRAETQYF. Written as DNA, the CDR3 is TGTGCCAGCAGCTTATTTCGCCTAGCGGGGGGCCGCGCGGAGACCCAGTACTTC. The full variable domain, in which reference TRBV7-9 and TRBJ2-5 provide the parts outside the CDR3, is DTGVSQNPRHKITKRGQNVTFRCDPISEHNRLYWYRQTLGQGPEFLTYFQNEAQLEKSRLLSDRFSAERPKGSFSTLEIQRTEQGDSAMYLCASSLFRLAGGRAETQYFGPGTRLLVL.

The table lists this clonotype with many counts. The V gene is TRBV7-8, the J gene TRBJ2-3; 7 positions agree with TRBD2. CDR1 and CDR2 from the germline V gene are SGHVS and FQNEAQ. The CDR3 spans 14 residues. The junction had 5 bases not matched to a gene; V was cut back by 7 bases and J by 1 base. CDR3 DNA sequence: TGTGCCAGCAAAAGGGCGGGGGGCACAGATACGCAGTATTTT. Its translation: CASKRAGGTDTQYF.

This clonotype was observed a few times. The CDR3 loop reads CASSLRQGNEKLFF. The DNA for the CDR3 is TGTGCCAGCAGCTTGAGGCAGGGGAATGAAAAACTGTTTTTT. The J gene is TRBJ1-4, the V gene TRBV5-5; D perhaps matches TRBD1 (6 bases). V lost 1 base to trimming and J lost 5 bases, with 9 bases between them. CDR3 length: 14 amino acids. Germline values: CDR1 SGHKS, CDR2 YYEKEE (reference sequence). Supplemented by reference TRBV5-5 and TRBJ1-4, the full variable domain reads DAGVTQSPTHLIKTRGQQVTLRCSPISGHKSVSWYQQVLGQGPQFIFQYYEKEERGRGNFPDRFSARQFPNYSSELNVNALLLGDSALYLCASSLRQGNEKLFFGSGTQLSVL.

This clonotype appeared a single time. J is TRBJ1-5 and V is TRBV27; the D is unclear. The CDR3 contains 12 residues. Trimming left V 6 bases short and J 3 bases short, with 6 bases between. Looked up from germline, CDR1 is MNHEY and CDR2 is SMNVEV (reference sequence). CDR3 protein: CASSPNNQPQHF. In DNA, the CDR3 is TGTGCCAGCAGCCCAAACAATCAGCCCCAGCATTTT.

This clonotype was picked up a small number of times. J is TRBJ2-7 and V is TRBV5-6; 10 positions match TRBD1. Germline V gives CDR1 SGHDT, CDR2 YYEEEE. After removal of 0 bases from V and 3 bases from J, the junction contained 3 bases not matched to a gene. The CDR3 runs to 15 residues. CDR3 in amino acids: CASSLDGTGVYEQYF. Here the CDR3 DNA reads TGTGCCAGCAGCTTGGATGGGACAGGGGTCTACGAGCAGTACTTC.

This clonotype has ten or more counts. This chain uses TRBV7-2 with TRBJ2-7; 10 bases fit TRBD1. V shed 5 bases and J 2 bases; nucleotides not matched to a gene: 9. The germline gives CDR1 SGHTA, CDR2 FQGNSA. This CDR3 has 16 amino acids. The CDR3 is CASSMRPGQGTYEQYF. CDR3 bases: TGTGCCAGCAGCATGCGTCCGGGACAGGGGACCTACGAGCAGTACTTC.

The chain couples TRBV5-1 to TRBJ1-1; D not resolved. With 1 base removed from V and 6 bases from J, the gap between germline ends came to 22 bases. The CDR3 covers 17 residues. Looked up from germline, CDR1 is SGHRS and CDR2 is YFSETQ. Here the CDR3 DNA reads TGCGCCAGCAGCTTGCACCCCTCGTCAAGAATCAATGCTGAAGCTTTCTTT. Residues: CASSLHPSSRINAEAFF. The full variable domain, completed using reference TRBV5-1 and TRBJ1-1, is KAGVTQTPRYLIKTRGQQVTLSCSPISGHRSVSWYQQTPGQGLQFLFEYFSETQRNKGNFPGRFSGRQFSNSRSEMNVSTLELGDSALYLCASSLHPSSRINAEAFFGQGTRLTVV.

This clonotype was recorded a few times. CDR3 in amino acids: CASSSTGVHNEQFF. The CDR3 DNA follows: TGTGCCAGCAGTTCCACAGGGGTGCACAATGAGCAGTTCTTC. The J gene is TRBJ2-1, the V gene TRBV5-4, with 7 positions matching TRBD1. The germline CDR1 and CDR2 sequences are SGHNT and YYREEE (reference sequence). The CDR3 has 14 amino acids. The ends lost 5 bases at V and 5 bases at J; junction bases unmatched: 7.

Only one count was recorded for this clonotype. A much bigger clone sits one base away, suggesting this may be a read error. The rearrangement joins TRBV12-3 or TRBV12-4 to TRBJ2-3; TRBD2 matches 8 bases. The CDR3 loop spans 14 amino acids. The trim removed 6 bases at V and 5 bases at J, leaving 7 bases unmatched. The CDR3 DNA follows: TGTGCCAGCAGGTTGCGGGGGGCGGAAGATACGCAGTATTTT. This gives the protein CASRLRGAEDTQYF.

This clonotype was detected many times. The J gene is TRBJ2-7, the V gene TRBV6-5; 8 nucleotides line up with TRBD2. The CDR3 has 18 amino acids. Germline CDR1 reads MNHEY; CDR2 reads SVGAGI. V was pared by 2 bases and J by 9 bases, with 21 bases of the junction left unmatched. The CDR3 loop reads CASSYAGVAGSISVGQYF. As DNA, the CDR3 is TGTGCCAGCAGTTACGCGGGGGTAGCGGGGTCTATCTCGGTCGGGCAGTACTTC.

The V gene is TRBV27, the J gene TRBJ2-5; the D gene could be TRBD1 or TRBD2 (5 bases each). V lost 6 bases to trimming and J lost 5 bases, with 13 bases between them. Looked up from germline, CDR1 is MNHEY and CDR2 is SMNVEV (reference sequence). This CDR3 has 13 residues. The CDR3: CASREGNGETQYF. The CDR3 bases are TGTGCCAGCAGAGAGGGGAACGGGGAGACCCAGTACTTC.

This clonotype was seen only a few times. The chain couples TRBV7-9 to TRBJ2-5, with TRBD2 identical over 13 bases. CDR1 is SEHNR and CDR2 is FQNEAQ in the germline V gene (reference sequence). Trimming at V came to 5 bases and at J to 4 bases, leaving 10 bases not matched to a gene. This CDR3 has 17 amino acids. CDR3 nucleotides: TGTGCCAGCAGCACCCGACTAGCGGGGGGCCGTGGAGAGACCCAGTACTTC. This codes for CASSTRLAGGRGETQYF.

The chain has TRBV5-1 and TRBJ2-7; D may be TRBD1 (5 bases). CDR1 is SGHRS, CDR2 YFSETQ, per germline. Trimming left V 0 bases short and J 6 bases short, with 10 bases between. The CDR3 covers 13 residues. CDR3 DNA sequence: TGCGCCAGCAGCTTGGACAGGCAGGGCGAGCAGTACTTC. Translating gives CASSLDRQGEQYF.

This clonotype has just a few counts. The rearrangement uses TRBV20-1 and TRBJ2-3; TRBD2 is a possible D gene (6 bases). The CDR3 length is 16 residues. The germline V and J ends were trimmed by 2 bases and 0 bases, with 15 bases remaining between them. From germline, CDR1 is DFQATT and CDR2 SNEGSKA (reference sequence). CDR3: CSARPPWGRSTDTQYF. The DNA of the CDR3 is TGCAGTGCTAGACCCCCTTGGGGGAGGAGCACAGATACGCAGTATTTT.

Regarding this clonotype: This may arise from a read error, as a much more abundant clone is one base away. The V gene is TRBV7-6, the J gene TRBJ2-7; D is tentatively TRBD1 or TRBD2 (5 bases each). Germline CDR1 and CDR2: SGHVS and FNYEAQ. Deletions cut 5 bases from V and 6 bases from J, with 26 bases between. CDR3 length: 17 amino acids. The CDR3 coding sequence is TGTGCCAGCAGCCCCGACCCTGGGACGGACCTGTTCTGCGAGCAGTACTTC. Its translation is CASSPDPGTDLFCEQYF.

The chain joins TRBV5-6 to TRBJ2-7; D gene ambiguous. Trimming removed 0 bases at V and 2 bases at J, with 6 bases between. CDR3 length equals 13 residues. Germline lookup yields CDR1 SGHDT and CDR2 YYEEEE. Here the CDR3 DNA reads TGTGCCAGCAGCTTGGTGCGTACCTACGAGCAGTACTTC. Its protein product is CASSLVRTYEQYF.